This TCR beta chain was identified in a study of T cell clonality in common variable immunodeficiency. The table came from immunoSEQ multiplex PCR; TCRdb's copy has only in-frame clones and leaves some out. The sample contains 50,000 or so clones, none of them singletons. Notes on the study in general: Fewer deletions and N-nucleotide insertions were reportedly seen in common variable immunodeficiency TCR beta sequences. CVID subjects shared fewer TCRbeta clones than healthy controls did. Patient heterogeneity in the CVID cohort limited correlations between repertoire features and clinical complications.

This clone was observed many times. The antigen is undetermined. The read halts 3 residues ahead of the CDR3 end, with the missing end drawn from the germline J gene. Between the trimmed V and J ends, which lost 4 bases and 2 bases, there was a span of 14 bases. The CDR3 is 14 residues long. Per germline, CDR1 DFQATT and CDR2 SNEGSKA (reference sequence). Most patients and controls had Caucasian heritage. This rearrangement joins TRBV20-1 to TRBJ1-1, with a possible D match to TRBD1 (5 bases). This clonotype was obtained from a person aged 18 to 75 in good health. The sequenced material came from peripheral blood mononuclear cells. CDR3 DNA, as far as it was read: TGCAGTGCTACTACGAGGGGCCTTAACACTGAA. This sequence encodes CSATTRGLNTE. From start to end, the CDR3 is CSATTRGLNTEAFF.